The clone carrying this T cell receptor beta chain was seen more than once but under ten times. PCR primers comprised 60 Vbeta and 13 Jbeta primers. Profiled with immunoSEQ multiplex PCR; TCRdb holds only in-frame clones, not every one. The repertoire includes 150,000 to 200,000 clones, about 78% of them detected once, and roughly 5% sits in the top ten. This sample is drawn from a study of cytomegalovirus exposure and HLA in healthy donors. The wider study: Among 150 million to 200 million T cells, an earlier analysis found 117 million unique TCR beta sequences.

The V gene's germline CDR1 is MNHEY and CDR2 SVGAGI. V lost 3 bases to trimming and J lost 4 bases; unmatched junction nucleotides: 8. CDR3 length equals 16 residues. The V gene is TRBV6-5, the J gene TRBJ1-1, with 10 bases matching TRBD1. The sequence was obtained from a man aged 35 to 55 in good health and CMV-seronegative. The sequenced material came from PBMCs. CDR3 nucleotide sequence: TGTGCCAGCAGTTATAGACAGGGGGCGATCAGCACTGAAGCTTTCTTT. This codes for CASSYRQGAISTEAFF.